This entry describes one TCR beta chain. Sequenced by immunoSEQ multiplex PCR; TCRdb stores in-frame clones only, minus some. Here the sample spans 150,000 or so clones, around nine tenths being singletons. The data were obtained in a study of blood T cell repertoires in COVID-19. The length of the CDR3 is 17 residues. The V and J ends lost 2 bases and 0 bases respectively, with 14 bases between them. Germline CDR1 is MNHEY and CDR2 is SVGEGT. V usage is TRBV6-2 or TRBV6-3 and J usage is TRBJ1-3; D is unclear. Source material: peripheral blood. This TCR was sampled from a human donor in a cohort sampled during active COVID-19. Here the CDR3 reads CASSYAPQAYSGNTIYF. In DNA form, the CDR3 reads TGTGCCAGCAGTTACGCGCCGCAGGCATACTCTGGAAACACCATATATTTT.